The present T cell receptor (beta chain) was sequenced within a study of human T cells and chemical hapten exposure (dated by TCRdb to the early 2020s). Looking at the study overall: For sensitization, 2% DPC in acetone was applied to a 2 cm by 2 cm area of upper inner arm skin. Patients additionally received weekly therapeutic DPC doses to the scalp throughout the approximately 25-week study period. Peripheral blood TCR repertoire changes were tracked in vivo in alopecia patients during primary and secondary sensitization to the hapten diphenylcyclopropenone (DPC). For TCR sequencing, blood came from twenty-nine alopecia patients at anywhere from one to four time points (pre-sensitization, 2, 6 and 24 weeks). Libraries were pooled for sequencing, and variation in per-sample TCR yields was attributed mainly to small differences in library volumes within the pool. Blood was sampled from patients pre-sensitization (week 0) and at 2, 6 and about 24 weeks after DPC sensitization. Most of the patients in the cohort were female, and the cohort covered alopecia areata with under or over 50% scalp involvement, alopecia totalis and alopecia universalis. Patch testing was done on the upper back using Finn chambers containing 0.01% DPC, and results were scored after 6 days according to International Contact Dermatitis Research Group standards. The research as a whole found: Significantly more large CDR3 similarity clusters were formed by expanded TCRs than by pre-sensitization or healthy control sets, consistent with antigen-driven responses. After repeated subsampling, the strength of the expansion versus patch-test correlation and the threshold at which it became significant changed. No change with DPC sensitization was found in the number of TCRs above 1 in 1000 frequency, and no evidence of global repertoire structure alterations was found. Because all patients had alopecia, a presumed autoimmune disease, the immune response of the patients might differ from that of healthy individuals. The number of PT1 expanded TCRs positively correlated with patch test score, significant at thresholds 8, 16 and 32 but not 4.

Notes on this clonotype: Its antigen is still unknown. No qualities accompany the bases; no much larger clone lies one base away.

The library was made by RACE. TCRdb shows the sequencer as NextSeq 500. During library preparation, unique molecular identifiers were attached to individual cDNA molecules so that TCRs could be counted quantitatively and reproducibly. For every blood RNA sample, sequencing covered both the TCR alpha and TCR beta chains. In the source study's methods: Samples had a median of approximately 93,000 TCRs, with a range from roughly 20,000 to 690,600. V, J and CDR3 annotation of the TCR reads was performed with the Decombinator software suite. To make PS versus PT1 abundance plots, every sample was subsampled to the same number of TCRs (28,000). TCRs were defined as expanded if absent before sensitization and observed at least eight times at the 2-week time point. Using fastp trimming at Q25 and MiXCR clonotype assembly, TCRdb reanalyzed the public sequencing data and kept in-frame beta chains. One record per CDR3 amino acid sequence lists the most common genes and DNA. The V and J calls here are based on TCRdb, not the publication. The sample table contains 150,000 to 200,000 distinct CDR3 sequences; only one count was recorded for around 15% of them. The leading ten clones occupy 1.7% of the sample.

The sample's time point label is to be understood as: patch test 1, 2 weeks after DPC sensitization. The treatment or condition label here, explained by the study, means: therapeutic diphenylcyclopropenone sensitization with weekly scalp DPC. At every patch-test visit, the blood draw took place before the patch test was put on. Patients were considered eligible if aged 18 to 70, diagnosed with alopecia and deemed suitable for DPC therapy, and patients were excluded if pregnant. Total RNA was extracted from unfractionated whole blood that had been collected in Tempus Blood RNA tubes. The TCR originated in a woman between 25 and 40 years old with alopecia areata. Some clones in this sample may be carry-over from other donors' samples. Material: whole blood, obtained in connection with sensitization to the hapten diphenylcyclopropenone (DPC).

Read as DNA, the sequence is TGTGCCAGCAGTCCGGGCCTTAAAGAGACCCAGTACTTC. Translated, it gives CASSPGLKETQYF. Recombination connected TRBV12-3 or TRBV12-4 to TRBJ2-5, with an unclear D gene assignment. V loses 5 bases of germline sequence and J loses 3 bases, and the interval between the two ends is 10 bases. Including the terminal cysteine and phenylalanine, the CDR3 comprises 13 residues. The read is trimmed to its CDR3 DNA, 39 bases read in frame from base 1.